The entry below gives a single TCR beta chain sequence along with its context. Its antigen remains unidentified. No much larger clone exists at a distance of one base, and base qualities are not known. The label giving this sample's time point can be read as: baseline before first vaccination. Samples from vaccinated people were obtained from the UK trials COV001 and COV002, which included a single-blind randomized controlled phase 2/3 trial of AZD1222 (ChAdOx1 nCoV-19) in healthy adults. Trial participant PBMC samples were collected at day 0 and day 28 after the second dose for TCRbeta chain sequencing. In the germline V gene, CDR1 corresponds to SNHLY and CDR2 to FYNNEI. There are 14 amino acids in the CDR3, from cysteine to phenylalanine inclusive. Solely the CDR3 DNA is kept, with 42 bases framed from the first base. The V and J ends are trimmed by 6 bases and 4 bases, leaving 12 bases between them.

These data belong to a study of T cell responses to AZD1222 COVID-19 vaccine (dated by TCRdb to the early 2020s). As for the study more broadly: AZD1222 recipients given second doses at about 4 weeks or at about 12 weeks were pooled, since spike-specific TCR depth and breadth were not found to differ between the two schedules. A total of 233 trial participants underwent TCR sequencing, of whom nearly 210 received two doses of AZD1222 and around 26 received two doses of the MenACWY control vaccine. Trial participants were enrolled by age into subgroups of 18-55, 56-69 and 70-plus years, and around 140, 26 and 57 TCR-sequenced participants, respectively, were included in these subgroups.

On the study overall, not on this receptor specifically: Participants were mostly white British and included more females than males, and it was suggested by the authors that clonal diversity may have been underestimated. Reportedly, almost half of the unique spike-specific TCRs recognized epitopes lying outside the regions that are mutated in the B.1.351 and B.1.1.7 variants. Vaccine-associated CD4 TCRs spanned the whole spike protein, with dominant responses in regions 160-218 and 743-854. Conclusions about previously exposed vaccinees are limited because only six or seven AZD1222 recipients were SARS-CoV-2 seropositive at baseline. Because no samples from the day 14 peak response were available, repertoires could be characterized only after the peak T cell response. The 56-69-year group was small, and its depth increase did not reach significance, likely because of low power. A significant rise in spike-specific TCR breadth and depth was observed after two AZD1222 doses relative to day 0 and relative to MenACWY recipients.

The CDR3 regions of human TCRbeta chains were analyzed by immunosequencing. For the original study's pipeline: TCRs in the repertoires were matched against a reference library of SARS-CoV-2-specific TCRs that had been generated with the MIRA antigen-specificity platform. Breadth was defined as the fraction of unique TCRs that were SARS-CoV-2-associated, and depth was defined as the fraction of total T cells that were SARS-CoV-2-associated. Each spike-specific TCR was assigned to its reactive spike region and to a CD4 or CD8 class using the MIRA data. Log10-transformed breadth and depth values were compared by one-way ANOVA with Sidak's multiple comparisons tests. TCRdb stores this immuneACCESS table with in-frame sequences only. Part of the clones is absent; in the studies checked, under half of the shortfall reflects unresolved V genes, and no reason is known for the rest. For V, J and clone size, that table is used; D and trimming come from the DNA. Present in this sample are roughly 98,000 clones, approximately 94% of which were seen just once. Of the sample, about 13% is held by the ten largest clones.

Rearrangement joined TRBV2 to TRBJ1-4, with the D gene uncertain. This TCR was recovered from an adult in good health. The sequencing here drew on peripheral blood, taken on day 0 of AZD1222 vaccination. The CDR3 sequence is CASSSFGNNEKLFF. The bases read TGTGCCAGCAGCTCCTTCGGGAATAATGAAAAACTGTTTTTT.